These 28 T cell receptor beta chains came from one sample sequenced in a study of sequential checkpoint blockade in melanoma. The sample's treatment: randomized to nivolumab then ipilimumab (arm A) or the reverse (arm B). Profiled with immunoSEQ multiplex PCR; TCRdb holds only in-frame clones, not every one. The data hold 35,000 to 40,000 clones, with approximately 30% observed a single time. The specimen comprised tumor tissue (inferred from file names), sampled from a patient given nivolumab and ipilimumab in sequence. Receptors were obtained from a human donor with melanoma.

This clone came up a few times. As DNA, the CDR3 is TGTGCCAGTAATCAGGACAGGGGGTCCCGACGCTCTGGAAACACCATATATTTT. It specifies CASNQDRGSRRSGNTIYF. This sequence joins TRBV6-8 and TRBJ1-3; TRBD1 matches at 10 bases. The CDR3 is 18 amino acids. After removal of 9 bases from V and 0 bases from J, the junction contained 14 bases not matched to a gene. Per germline, CDR1 MNHGY and CDR2 SAAAGT.

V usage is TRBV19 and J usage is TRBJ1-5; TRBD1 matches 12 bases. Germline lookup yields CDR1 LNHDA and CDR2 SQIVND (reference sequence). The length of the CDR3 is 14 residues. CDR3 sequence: CASRDRGQDQPQHF. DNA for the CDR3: TGTGCGAGCCGGGACAGGGGGCAGGATCAGCCCCAGCATTTT.

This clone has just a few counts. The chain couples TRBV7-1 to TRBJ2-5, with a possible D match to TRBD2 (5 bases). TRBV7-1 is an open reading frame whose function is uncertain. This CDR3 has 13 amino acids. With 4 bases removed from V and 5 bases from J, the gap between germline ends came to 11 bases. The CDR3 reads CASSLGRGETQYF. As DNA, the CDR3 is TGTGCCAGCAGCTTAGGACGAGGGGAGACCCAGTACTTC.

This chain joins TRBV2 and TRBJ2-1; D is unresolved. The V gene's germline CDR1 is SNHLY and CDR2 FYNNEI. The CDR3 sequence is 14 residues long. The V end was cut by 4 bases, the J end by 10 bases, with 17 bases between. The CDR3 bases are TGTGCCAGCAGTGGCGGTTTACGGTTCGCGGAGCAGTTCTTC. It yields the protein CASSGGLRFAEQFF.

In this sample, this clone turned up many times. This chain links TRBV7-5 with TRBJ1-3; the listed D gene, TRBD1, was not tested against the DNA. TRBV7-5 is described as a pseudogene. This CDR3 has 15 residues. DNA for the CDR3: TGTGCCAGCAGCCCTGACAGGAGCTCTGGAAACACCATATATTTT. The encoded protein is CASSPDRSSGNTIYF.

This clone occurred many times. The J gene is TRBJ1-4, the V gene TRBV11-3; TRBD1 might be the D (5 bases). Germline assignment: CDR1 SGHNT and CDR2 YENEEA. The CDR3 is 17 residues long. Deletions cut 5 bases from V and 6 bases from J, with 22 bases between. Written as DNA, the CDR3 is TGTGCCAGCAGCCCCGGGGCTGGAGACGAATATGATGAAAAACTGTTTTTT. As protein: CASSPGAGDEYDEKLFF.

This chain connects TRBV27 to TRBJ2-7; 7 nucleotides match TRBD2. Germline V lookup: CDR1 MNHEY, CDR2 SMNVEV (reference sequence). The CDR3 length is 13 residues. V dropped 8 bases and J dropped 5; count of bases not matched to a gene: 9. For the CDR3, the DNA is TGTGCCAGCTCAGTACGGGGGGTCCACGAGCAGTACTTC. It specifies CASSVRGVHEQYF.

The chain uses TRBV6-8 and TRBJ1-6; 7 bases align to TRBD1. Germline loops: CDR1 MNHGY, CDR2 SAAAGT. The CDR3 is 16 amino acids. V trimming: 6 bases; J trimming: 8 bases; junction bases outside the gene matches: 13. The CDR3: CASSWDSRRGDSPLHF. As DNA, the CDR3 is TGTGCCAGCAGCTGGGACAGCCGGCGGGGGGATTCACCCCTCCACTTT.

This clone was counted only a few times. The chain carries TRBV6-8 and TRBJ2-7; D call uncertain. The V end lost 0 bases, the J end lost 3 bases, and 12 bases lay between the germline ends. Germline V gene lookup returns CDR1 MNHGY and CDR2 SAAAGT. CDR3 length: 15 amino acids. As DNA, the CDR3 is TGTGCCAGCAGTTACTCATCCAGCAATAACTACGAGCAGTACTTC. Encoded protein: CASSYSSSNNYEQYF.

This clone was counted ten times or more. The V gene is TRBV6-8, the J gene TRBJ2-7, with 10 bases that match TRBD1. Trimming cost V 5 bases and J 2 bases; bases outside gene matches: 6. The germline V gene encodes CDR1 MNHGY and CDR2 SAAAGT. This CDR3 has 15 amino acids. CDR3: CASSRDRGLPYEQYF. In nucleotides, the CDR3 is TGTGCCAGCAGTAGGGACAGGGGTCTCCCCTACGAGCAGTACTTC.

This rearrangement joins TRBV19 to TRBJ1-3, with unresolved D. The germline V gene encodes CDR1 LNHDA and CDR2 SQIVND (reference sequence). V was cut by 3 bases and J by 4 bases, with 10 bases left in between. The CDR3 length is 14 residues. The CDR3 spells CASSIPGAGNTIYF. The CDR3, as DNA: TGTGCCAGTAGTATCCCAGGCGCCGGAAACACCATATATTTT.

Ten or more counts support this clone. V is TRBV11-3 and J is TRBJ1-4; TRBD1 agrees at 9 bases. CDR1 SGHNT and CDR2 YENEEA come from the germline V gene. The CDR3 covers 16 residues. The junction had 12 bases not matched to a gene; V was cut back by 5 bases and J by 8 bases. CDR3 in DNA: TGTGCCAGCAGCCCTTCCCTGACAGGGGGACGCGAAAAACTGTTTTTT. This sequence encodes CASSPSLTGGREKLFF.

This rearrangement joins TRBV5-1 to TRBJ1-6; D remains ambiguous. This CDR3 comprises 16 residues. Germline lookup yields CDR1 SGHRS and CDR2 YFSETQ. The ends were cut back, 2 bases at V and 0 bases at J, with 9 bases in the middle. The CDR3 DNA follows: TGCGCCAGCAGCTTATCGGGGAGCTCCTATAATTCACCCCTCCACTTT. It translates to CASSLSGSSYNSPLHF.

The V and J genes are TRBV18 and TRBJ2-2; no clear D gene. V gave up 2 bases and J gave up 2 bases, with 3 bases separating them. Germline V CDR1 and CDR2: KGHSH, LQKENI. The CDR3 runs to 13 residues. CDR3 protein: CASSPGNTGELFF. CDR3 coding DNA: TGTGCCAGCTCACCAGGAAACACCGGGGAGCTGTTTTTT.

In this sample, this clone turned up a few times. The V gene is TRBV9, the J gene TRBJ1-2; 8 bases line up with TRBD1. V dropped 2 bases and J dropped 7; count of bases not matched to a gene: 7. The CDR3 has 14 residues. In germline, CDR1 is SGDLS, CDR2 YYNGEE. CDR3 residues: CASSVTQGVGGYTF. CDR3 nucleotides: TGTGCCAGCAGCGTCACACAGGGGGTTGGTGGCTACACCTTC.

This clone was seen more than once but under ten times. The DNA of the CDR3 is TGTGCCTGGAGTGTTTGGCCCCGAGACACAGATACGCAGTATTTT. Its translation is CAWSVWPRDTDTQYF. This chain connects TRBV30 to TRBJ2-3, with D unclear. CDR1 GTSNPN and CDR2 SVGIG come from the germline V gene (reference sequence). The CDR3 covers 15 residues. V was trimmed by 0 bases and J by 2 bases, leaving 12 bases between them. The entire variable domain, with the rest obtained from reference TRBV30 and TRBJ2-3, is as follows: SQTIHQWPATLVQPVGSPLSLECTVEGTSNPNLYWYRQAAGRGLQLLFYSVGIGQISSEVPQNLSASRPQDRQFILSSKKLLLSDSGFYLCAWSVWPRDTDTQYFGPGTRLTVL.

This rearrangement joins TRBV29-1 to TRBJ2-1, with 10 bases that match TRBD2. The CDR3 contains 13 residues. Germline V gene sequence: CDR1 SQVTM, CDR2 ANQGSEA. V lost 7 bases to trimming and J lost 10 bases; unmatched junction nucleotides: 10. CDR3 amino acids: CSGGASGRGEQFF. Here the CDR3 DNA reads TGCAGCGGTGGTGCTAGCGGGAGAGGGGAGCAGTTCTTC.

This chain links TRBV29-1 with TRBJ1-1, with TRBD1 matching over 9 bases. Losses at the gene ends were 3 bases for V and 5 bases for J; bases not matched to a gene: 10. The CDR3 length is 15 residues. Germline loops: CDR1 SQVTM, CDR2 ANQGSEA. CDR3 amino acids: CSVEYSGTGSTEAFF. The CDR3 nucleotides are TGCAGCGTTGAGTACTCGGGGACAGGGTCTACTGAAGCTTTCTTT.

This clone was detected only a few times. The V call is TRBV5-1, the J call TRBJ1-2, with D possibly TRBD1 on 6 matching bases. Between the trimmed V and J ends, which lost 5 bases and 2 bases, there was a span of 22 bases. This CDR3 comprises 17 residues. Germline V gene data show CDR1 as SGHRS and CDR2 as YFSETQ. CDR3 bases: TGCGCCAGCAGAAGGTTGCAGGGGCCAAGGGACAACTATGGCTACACCTTC. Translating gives CASRRLQGPRDNYGYTF.

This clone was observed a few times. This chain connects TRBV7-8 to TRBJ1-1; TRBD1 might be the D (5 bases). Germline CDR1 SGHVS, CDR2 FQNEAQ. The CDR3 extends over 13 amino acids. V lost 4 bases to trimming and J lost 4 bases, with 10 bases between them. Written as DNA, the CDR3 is TGTGCCAGCAGCTACCCCGGGGGCACTGAAGCTTTCTTT. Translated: CASSYPGGTEAFF.

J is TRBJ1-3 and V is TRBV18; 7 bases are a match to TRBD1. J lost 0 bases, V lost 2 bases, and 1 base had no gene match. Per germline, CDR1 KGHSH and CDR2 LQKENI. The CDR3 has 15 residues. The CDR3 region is CASSPGTASGNTIYF. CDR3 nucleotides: TGTGCCAGCTCACCAGGGACAGCCTCTGGAAACACCATATATTTT. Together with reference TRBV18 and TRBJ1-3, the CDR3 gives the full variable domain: NAGVMQNPRHLVRRRGQEARLRCSPMKGHSHVYWYRQLPEEGLKFMVYLQKENIIDESGMPKERFSAEFPKEGPSILRIQQVVRGDSAAYFCASSPGTASGNTIYFGEGSWLTVV.

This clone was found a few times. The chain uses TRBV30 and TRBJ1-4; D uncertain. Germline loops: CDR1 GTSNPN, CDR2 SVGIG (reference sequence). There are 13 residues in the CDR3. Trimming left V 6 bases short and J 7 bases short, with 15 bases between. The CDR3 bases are TGTGCCTGTTGGGGTAGGGAGGGTGAAAAACTGTTTTTT. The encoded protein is CACWGREGEKLFF. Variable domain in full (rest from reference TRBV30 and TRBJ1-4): SQTIHQWPATLVQPVGSPLSLECTVEGTSNPNLYWYRQAAGRGLQLLFYSVGIGQISSEVPQNLSASRPQDRQFILSSKKLLLSDSGFYLCACWGREGEKLFFGSGTQLSVL.

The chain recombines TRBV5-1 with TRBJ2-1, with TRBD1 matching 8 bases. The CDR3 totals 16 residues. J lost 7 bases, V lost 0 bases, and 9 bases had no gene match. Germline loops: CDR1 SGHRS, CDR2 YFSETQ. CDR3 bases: TGCGCCAGCAGCTTGGCCGGGCAGGGGGCATTGAATGAGCAGTTCTTC. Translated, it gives CASSLAGQGALNEQFF.

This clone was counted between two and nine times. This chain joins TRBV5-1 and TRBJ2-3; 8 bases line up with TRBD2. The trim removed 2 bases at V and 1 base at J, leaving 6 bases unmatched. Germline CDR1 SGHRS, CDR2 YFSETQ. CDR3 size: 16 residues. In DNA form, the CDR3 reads TGCGCCAGCAGCTTCGATCCGGGAGGGGGCACAGATACGCAGTATTTT. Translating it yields CASSFDPGGGTDTQYF.

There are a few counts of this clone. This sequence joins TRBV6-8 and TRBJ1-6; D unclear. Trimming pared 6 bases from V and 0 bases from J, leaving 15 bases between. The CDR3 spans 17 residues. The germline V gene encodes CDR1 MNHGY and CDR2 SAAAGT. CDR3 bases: TGTGCCAGCAGAACGACGGGAAAGAGCTCCTATAATTCACCCCTCCACTTT. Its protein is CASRTTGKSSYNSPLHF.

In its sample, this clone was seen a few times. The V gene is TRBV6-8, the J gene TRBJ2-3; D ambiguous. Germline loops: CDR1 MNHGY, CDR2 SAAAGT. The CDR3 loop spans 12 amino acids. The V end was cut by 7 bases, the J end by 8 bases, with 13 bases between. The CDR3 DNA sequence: TGTGCCAGCAACTCCGGCTCGAGTACGCAGTATTTT. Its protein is CASNSGSSTQYF.

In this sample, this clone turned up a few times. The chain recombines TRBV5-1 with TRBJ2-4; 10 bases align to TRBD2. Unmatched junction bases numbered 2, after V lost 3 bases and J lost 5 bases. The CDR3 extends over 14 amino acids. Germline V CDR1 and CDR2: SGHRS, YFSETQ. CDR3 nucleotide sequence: TGCGCCAGCAGCTCCGGACTAGCGGAAAACATTCAGTACTTC. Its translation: CASSSGLAENIQYF.

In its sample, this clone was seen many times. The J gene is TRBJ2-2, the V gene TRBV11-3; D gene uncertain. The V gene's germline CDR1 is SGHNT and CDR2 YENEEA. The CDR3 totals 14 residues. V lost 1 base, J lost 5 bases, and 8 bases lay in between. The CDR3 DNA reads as TGTGCCAGCAGCTTAGGGGCCGAGACCGGGGAGCTGTTTTTT. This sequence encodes CASSLGAETGELFF.